This paragraph reports one T cell receptor (beta chain). The antigen is undetermined. This sample is part of a study of siplizumab effects on memory and regulatory T cells. General study points: Siplizumab cultures yielded proliferating Tregs whose suppressive function was not confirmed. It seemed that naive T cells were more diverse than memory cells and were major contributors to the alloresponse. The majority of clones, roughly 80-96% of proliferating CD4+ or CD8+ clones, lacked an assignable naive or memory phenotype. Siplizumab conditions gave an average of about 62% Treg-derived mappable alloreactive CD4+ clones, versus around 26% for controls.

Trimming stripped 5 bases from V and 6 bases from J, with 13 bases between. Germline assignment: CDR1 GTSNPN and CDR2 SVGIG (reference sequence). The CDR3 length is 12 residues. Using immunoSEQ multiplex PCR, the repertoire was profiled, and TCRdb retains in-frame clones only, with some absent. This sample yields about 40,000 clones, of which roughly 90% are seen a single time; less than 0.3% belongs to the top ten. The sequencing sample was made of naive CD4+ T cells sorted from blood. The rearrangement uses TRBV30 and TRBJ1-2; D is unclear. This clonotype originated in a human donor in good health. The CDR3 DNA reads TGTGCCTGGTATTACGGCGGAAATGGCTACACCTTC. Protein sequence: CAWYYGGNGYTF.